This T cell receptor beta chain appears in the sequencing data of a study of T cells in Graves' hyperthyroidism and ophthalmopathy. J was trimmed by 6 bases and V by 5 bases; bases with no gene match: 13. Germline V gives CDR1 SGHTA, CDR2 FQGNSA. The CDR3 totals 17 residues. Regions amplified from RNA transcripts were the TCR beta CDR3 regions. HTBI primers were used for first-round RT-PCR of the TCR CDR3. A single record per CDR3 protein comes from TCRdb applying MiXCR to the multiplex PCR reads. The sample lists some 460,000 distinct CDR3 sequences, about a sixth occurring once. The clonotype originates from a woman younger than 35 with Graves' hyperthyroidism. The chain carries TRBV7-2 and TRBJ2-2, with TRBD2 matching over 9 bases. Sequencing used blood. CDR3 region: CASSPSQLRGGAGELFF. The CDR3 region has the DNA TGTGCCAGCAGCCCCTCGCAATTGCGGGGGGGGGCCGGGGAGCTGTTTTTT.